The 28 T cell receptor beta chains below come from one sample, sequenced in a study of blood T cell repertoires in COVID-19. Libraries were prepared by immunoSEQ multiplex PCR; TCRdb keeps only in-frame clonotypes and omits some of them. This repertoire shows hundreds of thousands of clones, 83% found once; its top ten account for roughly 5%. Input material: peripheral blood. Every receptor here comes from a man at least 80 years old with acute or convalescent COVID-19.

The rearrangement joins TRBV6-1 to TRBJ1-6; D gene uncertain. Germline V gene lookup returns CDR1 MNHNS and CDR2 SASEGT. With 0 bases removed from V and 7 bases from J, the gap between germline ends came to 4 bases. This CDR3 is built from 13 residues. Written as DNA, the CDR3 is TGTGCCAGCAGTGAAGCCAGGAATTCACCCCTCCACTTT. This translates into CASSEARNSPLHF.

The J gene is TRBJ2-7, the V gene TRBV4-1; 7 nucleotides align to TRBD1. CDR1 and CDR2 (germline): MGHRA, YSYEKL. The CDR3 has 15 amino acids. V was clipped by 4 bases and J by 1 base; unmatched bases: 7. DNA of the CDR3: TGCGCCAGCAGCCTAGCCGGGACAGATTCCTACGAGCAGTACTTC. It translates to CASSLAGTDSYEQYF.

This clone appeared a few times. This chain connects TRBV2 to TRBJ2-5, with D perhaps matching TRBD2 (6 bases). This CDR3 is built from 13 residues. Trimming pared 5 bases from V and 3 bases from J, leaving 10 bases between. CDR1 SNHLY and CDR2 FYNNEI come from the germline V gene. The CDR3 is CASSWDLEETQYF. The CDR3 DNA sequence: TGTGCCAGCAGTTGGGACTTAGAAGAGACCCAGTACTTC.

This chain uses TRBV5-4 with TRBJ2-3, with D hard to call. Germline assignment: CDR1 SGHNT and CDR2 YYREEE (reference sequence). Deletions cut 4 bases from V and 4 bases from J, with 10 bases between. The CDR3 extends over 13 amino acids. CDR3 DNA sequence: TGTGCCAGCAGCCCCTCTAGAGCAGATACGCAGTATTTT. Residues: CASSPSRADTQYF.

The chain joins TRBV28 to TRBJ2-5; 7 bases line up with TRBD1. Unmatched junction bases numbered 7, after V lost 6 bases and J lost 6 bases. Germline-derived CDR1 and CDR2 are MDHEN and SYDVKM. The CDR3 consists of 13 residues. The CDR3 spells CASREQGIQTQYF. In nucleotides, the CDR3 is TGTGCCAGCAGGGAACAGGGGATACAGACCCAGTACTTC.

The V call is TRBV11-2, the J call TRBJ1-4; 9 positions match TRBD1. Germline V gives CDR1 SGHAT, CDR2 FQNNGV. The CDR3 sequence is 15 residues long. V was clipped by 5 bases and J by 5 bases; unmatched bases: 6. This chain's CDR3 is CASSDWTGANEKLFF. The CDR3 DNA sequence: TGTGCCAGCAGCGACTGGACAGGGGCGAATGAAAAACTGTTTTTT.

The chain uses TRBV18 and TRBJ2-1; TRBD2 aligns across 12 bases. Germline trimming cut 5 bases from V and 8 bases from J; bases unmatched to any gene: 7. Germline V gene sequence: CDR1 KGHSH, CDR2 LQKENI. The CDR3 is 15 residues long. CDR3 sequence (DNA): TGTGCCAGCTCAACAATACTAGCGGGGGGCCATGAGCAGTTCTTC. It encodes CASSTILAGGHEQFF.

This rearrangement joins TRBV11-2 to TRBJ1-1; no clear D gene. Trimming left V 2 bases short and J 0 bases short, with 7 bases between. The germline CDR1 and CDR2 sequences are SGHAT and FQNNGV. This CDR3 spans 14 amino acids. CDR3 bases: TGTGCCAGCAGCTTATATGCGGTGAACACTGAAGCTTTCTTT. Amino acids: CASSLYAVNTEAFF.

The chain combines TRBV10-3 with TRBJ2-2; unclear D gene. V dropped 4 bases and J dropped 5 bases, with 11 bases sitting between them. The germline V gene has CDR1 ENHRY and CDR2 SYGVKD. This CDR3 spans 14 amino acids. CDR3 residues: CAISGASLTGELFF. CDR3 coding DNA: TGTGCCATCAGTGGGGCCAGTCTAACCGGGGAGCTGTTTTTT.

V usage is TRBV11-1 and J usage is TRBJ2-1; 11 nucleotides align to TRBD2. The length of the CDR3 is 15 residues. V was pared by 3 bases and J by 10 bases, with 8 bases of the junction left unmatched. Germline-derived CDR1 and CDR2 are SGHAT and FQDESV (reference sequence). CDR3 coding DNA: TGTGCCAGCAGCTTGATTAGCGGGGGGGTTCTAGAGCAGTTCTTC. Translating gives CASSLISGGVLEQFF.

This clone has just one count. The chain links TRBV14 to TRBJ1-2; 10 bases map to TRBD1. Per the germline V gene, CDR1 is SGHDN and CDR2 is FVKESK. The V segment lost 1 base and the J segment 7 bases; nucleotides outside the gene matches: 3. There are 14 residues in the CDR3. Here the CDR3 reads CASSQARTGGGYTF. Here the CDR3 DNA reads TGTGCCAGCAGCCAAGCCCGGACAGGGGGTGGCTACACCTTC.

This chain joins TRBV7-3 and TRBJ2-1, with 12 nucleotides matching TRBD2. The junction had 11 bases not matched to a gene; V was cut back by 4 bases and J by 7 bases. Looked up from germline, CDR1 is SGHTA and CDR2 is FQGTGA. The CDR3 is 17 residues long. CDR3: CASSSTPTSGRDNEQFF. Written as DNA, the CDR3 is TGTGCCAGCAGCTCGACCCCGACTAGCGGGAGAGATAATGAGCAGTTCTTC.

The rearrangement joins TRBV28 to TRBJ2-3; 11 bases are a match to TRBD2. Germline assignment: CDR1 MDHEN and CDR2 SYDVKM. V shed 8 bases, J shed 2 bases, and the junction held 6 bases outside the gene matches. The CDR3 length is 15 residues. CDR3 in DNA: TGTGCCAGCTCCTCTAGCGGGGGGTACACAGATACGCAGTATTTT. It yields the protein CASSSSGGYTDTQYF.

This clone has only one observation. The chain joins TRBV29-1 to TRBJ2-7; 7 bases agree with TRBD1. This CDR3 has 14 residues. Looked up from germline, CDR1 is SQVTM and CDR2 is ANQGSEA. With V trimmed by 7 bases and J by 5 bases, 14 bases remained unmatched. The CDR3, as DNA: TGCAGCGGTAGCGAGGGGGCGTCTATCGACGAGCAGTACTTC. Encoded protein: CSGSEGASIDEQYF.

The chain joins TRBV6-5 to TRBJ2-7, with D possibly TRBD2 on 7 matching bases. Germline values: CDR1 MNHEY, CDR2 SVGAGI. CDR3 length equals 14 residues. V lost 8 bases to trimming and J lost 5 bases, with 19 bases between them. This CDR3 reads CASCRGAVGNEQYF. The CDR3 DNA reads as TGTGCCAGCTGCCGGGGGGCGGTAGGTAACGAGCAGTACTTC.

The chain recombines TRBV30 with TRBJ1-1, with D tentatively TRBD1 (5 bases). In germline, CDR1 is GTSNPN, CDR2 SVGIG (reference sequence). The CDR3 loop spans 16 amino acids. V was shortened by 0 bases and J by 0 bases, with 14 bases between the two germline ends. The CDR3 DNA sequence: TGTGCCTGGAGTGTACGGGGGGTAGCCATGAACACTGAAGCTTTCTTT. Translated, it gives CAWSVRGVAMNTEAFF. The whole variable domain, filled in from reference TRBV30 and TRBJ1-1, reads SQTIHQWPATLVQPVGSPLSLECTVEGTSNPNLYWYRQAAGRGLQLLFYSVGIGQISSEVPQNLSASRPQDRQFILSSKKLLLSDSGFYLCAWSVRGVAMNTEAFFGQGTRLTVV.

DNA for the CDR3: TGTGCCAGCAGTTCAGGCGGGCCCCCTTATGGCTACACCTTC. This codes for CASSSGGPPYGYTF. The chain recombines TRBV28 with TRBJ1-2, with no clear D. Trimming removed 4 bases at V and 5 bases at J, with 14 bases between. CDR3 length: 14 amino acids. The germline V gene encodes CDR1 MDHEN and CDR2 SYDVKM.

This clone was seen a single time. The rearrangement joins TRBV6-5 to TRBJ1-6; possibly TRBD1 for D (6 bases). The germline CDR1 and CDR2 sequences are MNHEY and SVGAGI. The CDR3 has 13 residues. Trimming left V 8 bases short and J 6 bases short, with 11 bases between. CDR3 sequence reads: CASRDTSNSPLHF. The CDR3 coding sequence is TGTGCCAGCCGGGACACCTCTAATTCACCCCTCCACTTT.

The rearrangement uses TRBV11-2 and TRBJ1-1; D is uncertain. The CDR3 sequence is 16 residues long. Germline assignment: CDR1 SGHAT and CDR2 FQNNGV. V was shortened by 2 bases and J by 0 bases, with 13 bases between the two germline ends. CDR3 nucleotide sequence: TGTGCCAGCAGCTTATCAAGAAACAGAATGAACACTGAAGCTTTCTTT. As protein: CASSLSRNRMNTEAFF.

The chain uses TRBV24-1 and TRBJ1-2; 9 bases fit TRBD1. CDR3 size: 14 residues. The germline V gene encodes CDR1 KGHDR and CDR2 SFDVKD. J was trimmed by 5 bases and V by 3 bases; bases with no gene match: 3. CDR3 amino acids: CATSDPGQGYGYTF. The CDR3 nucleotides read TGTGCCACCAGTGATCCGGGACAGGGTTATGGCTACACCTTC.

The rearrangement joins TRBV6-5 to TRBJ2-3; the match to TRBD2 covers 10 bases. The V segment lost 6 bases and the J segment 5 bases; nucleotides outside the gene matches: 2. CDR3 length: 13 residues. The germline V gene has CDR1 MNHEY and CDR2 SVGAGI. CDR3 nucleotides: TGTGCCAGCAGACGGACTAGCGGAGATACGCAGTATTTT. Translation gives CASRRTSGDTQYF.

The rearrangement joins TRBV5-1 to TRBJ2-2; TRBD2 is a possible D gene (5 bases). Trimming took 0 bases from V and 7 from J, leaving 19 bases between them. Germline CDR1 reads SGHRS; CDR2 reads YFSETQ. The CDR3 extends over 17 amino acids. CDR3 loop: CASSLGSITPEGGELFF. CDR3 in DNA: TGCGCCAGCAGCTTGGGTAGCATAACCCCAGAGGGCGGGGAGCTGTTTTTT.

The V and J genes are TRBV11-1 and TRBJ2-1; 10 nucleotides agree with TRBD2. Losses at the gene ends were 5 bases for V and 9 bases for J; bases not matched to a gene: 4. The germline gives CDR1 SGHAT, CDR2 FQDESV (reference sequence). This CDR3 has 13 amino acids. The CDR3, as DNA: TGTGCCAGCAGCACAGGACTAGCGGCTGAGCAGTTCTTC. Protein product: CASSTGLAAEQFF.

This clone has more than one count but fewer than ten. The chain combines TRBV5-1 with TRBJ2-5, with a tentative D call TRBD1 (5 bases). Germline V gene sequence: CDR1 SGHRS, CDR2 YFSETQ. This CDR3 contains 14 residues. V lost 0 bases to trimming and J lost 5 bases, with 11 bases between them. In nucleotides, the CDR3 is TGCGCCAGCAGCTTGGGCCAGGGTGTGGAGACCCAGTACTTC. Translation: CASSLGQGVETQYF.

The chain combines TRBV19 with TRBJ2-7; maybe TRBD2 (5 bases). Trimming left V 6 bases short and J 2 bases short, with 14 bases between. Germline V lookup: CDR1 LNHDA, CDR2 SQIVND (reference sequence). The CDR3 sequence is 14 residues long. CDR3 in DNA: TGTGCCAGTAGCCCTTCACCCGGGACCTACGAGCAGTACTTC. This gives the protein CASSPSPGTYEQYF.

The chain carries TRBV5-1 and TRBJ2-3; D not certain. The CDR3 covers 12 residues. Trimming took off 2 bases at V and 3 bases at J, with 4 bases between the two ends. Germline V gives CDR1 SGHRS, CDR2 YFSETQ. CDR3 in amino acids: CASSFSTDTQYF. The CDR3 nucleotides are TGCGCCAGCAGCTTTTCGACAGATACGCAGTATTTT.

V usage is TRBV7-9 and J usage is TRBJ2-7; unclear D gene. The CDR3 consists of 13 residues. V lost 2 bases, J lost 2 bases, and 7 bases lay in between. Germline CDR1 reads SEHNR; CDR2 reads FQNEAQ (reference sequence). In DNA, the CDR3 is TGTGCCAGCAGCTTACCGCAGACCTACGAGCAGTACTTC. Amino acid sequence: CASSLPQTYEQYF. The variable domain in full, completed from reference TRBV7-9 and TRBJ2-7, reads DTGVSQNPRHKITKRGQNVTFRCDPISEHNRLYWYRQTLGQGPEFLTYFQNEAQLEKSRLLSDRFSAERPKGSFSTLEIQRTEQGDSAMYLCASSLPQTYEQYFGPGTRLTVT.

The chain joins TRBV3-1 (or the pseudogene TRBV3-2) to TRBJ2-3; D is perhaps TRBD1 (6 bases). Trimming stripped 3 bases from V and 4 bases from J, with 8 bases between. Germline CDR1 is LGHDT and CDR2 is YNNKEL (reference sequence). The CDR3 is 13 residues long. CDR3 region: CASSQSGADTQYF. The CDR3 DNA reads as TGTGCCAGCAGCCAGTCAGGGGCAGATACGCAGTATTTT.